Listed below are T cell receptor beta chains from one sample, sequenced in a study of blood T cell repertoires in COVID-19. This table comes from immunoSEQ multiplex PCR, and its TCRdb copy is limited to in-frame clones, with some not included. The sample lists 300,000 to 450,000 clones, about four fifths occurring once. Material for sequencing was peripheral blood. These receptors originate from a human donor with acute or convalescent COVID-19. The donor label of this sample is uncertain. Both conserved end residues are part of each CDR3. D genes are given only for firm matches. A row's size may be missing; if present it is once, few, many or a size class.

j_call: TRBJ1-1; v_call: TRBV7-9; clone_size: -; d_call: -; cdr3_aa: CASSLGQGWGTEAFF; cdr3_nt: TGTGCCAGCAGCCTCGGGCAGGGTTGGGGCACTGAAGCTTTCTTT
j_call: TRBJ1-4; v_call: TRBV18; clone_size: -; d_call: -; cdr3_aa: CASSSRTANNEKLFF; cdr3_nt: TGTGCCAGCTCATCCCGCACCGCGAATAATGAAAAACTGTTTTTT
j_call: TRBJ1-1; v_call: TRBV21-1; clone_size: -; d_call: -; cdr3_aa: CASSKCGETFF; cdr3_nt: TGTGCCAGCAGCAAATGCGGAGAAACTTTCTTT
j_call: TRBJ2-2; v_call: TRBV9; clone_size: -; d_call: TRBD1; cdr3_aa: CASRDRGQGGELFF; cdr3_nt: TGTGCCAGCAGGGACAGGGGGCAGGGCGGGGAGCTGTTTTTT
j_call: TRBJ1-1; v_call: TRBV5-1; clone_size: -; d_call: TRBD1; cdr3_aa: CASSLGTGYGEAFF; cdr3_nt: TGCGCCAGCAGCCTCGGGACAGGGTATGGGGAAGCTTTCTTT
j_call: TRBJ1-6; v_call: TRBV10-3; clone_size: -; d_call: -; cdr3_aa: CAISETVPNSPLHF; cdr3_nt: TGTGCCATCAGTGAGACAGTTCCCAATTCACCCCTCCACTTT
j_call: TRBJ2-7; v_call: TRBV29-1; clone_size: -; d_call: TRBD1; cdr3_aa: CSVSHQGQGPYEQYF; cdr3_nt: TGCAGCGTTTCCCACCAGGGACAGGGGCCCTACGAGCAGTACTTC
j_call: TRBJ1-2; v_call: TRBV5-1; clone_size: -; d_call: -; cdr3_aa: CASSLAGQTYGYTF; cdr3_nt: TGCGCCAGCAGCTTGGCCGGACAGACCTATGGCTACACCTTC
j_call: TRBJ2-5; v_call: TRBV6-6; clone_size: few; d_call: -; cdr3_aa: CASSRSDRRQETQYF; cdr3_nt: TGTGCCAGCAGTCGATCCGACAGGCGCCAAGAGACCCAGTACTTC
j_call: TRBJ2-3; v_call: TRBV3-1/TRBV3-2; clone_size: -; d_call: TRBD2; cdr3_aa: CASSSSGTSESQYF; cdr3_nt: TGTGCCAGCAGCTCTTCCGGGACTAGCGAGTCACAGTATTTT
j_call: TRBJ1-6; v_call: TRBV7-8; clone_size: -; d_call: TRBD1; cdr3_aa: CASSSQGAGRNSPLHF; cdr3_nt: TGTGCCAGCAGCTCCCAGGGGGCAGGGCGGAATTCACCCCTCCACTTT
j_call: TRBJ1-1; v_call: TRBV30; clone_size: -; d_call: -; cdr3_aa: CAWSVSKNTEAFF; cdr3_nt: TGTGCCTGGAGTGTATCCAAGAACACTGAAGCTTTCTTT
j_call: TRBJ1-6; v_call: TRBV5-6; clone_size: -; d_call: -; cdr3_aa: CASSLRPGVAPPLHF; cdr3_nt: TGTGCCAGCAGCTTGCGTCCGGGGGTTGCCCCACCCCTCCACTTT
j_call: TRBJ1-3; v_call: TRBV3-1/TRBV3-2; clone_size: -; d_call: -; cdr3_aa: CASSRTDSGNTIYF; cdr3_nt: TGTGCCAGCAGCCGGACAGACTCTGGAAACACCATATATTTT
j_call: TRBJ2-2; v_call: TRBV11-3; clone_size: -; d_call: TRBD2; cdr3_aa: CASSLESAGGRELFF; cdr3_nt: TGTGCCAGCAGCTTAGAGTCAGCGGGGGGGCGGGAGCTGTTTTTT
j_call: TRBJ1-4; v_call: TRBV25-1; clone_size: -; d_call: TRBD1; cdr3_aa: CASSERQGAPATKLFF; cdr3_nt: TGTGCCAGCAGTGAAAGACAGGGGGCGCCAGCGACCAAACTGTTTTTT
j_call: TRBJ1-1; v_call: TRBV5-1; clone_size: -; d_call: TRBD1; cdr3_aa: CASSLDRGLRLNTEAFF; cdr3_nt: TGCGCCAGCAGCTTGGACAGGGGCCTAAGGTTGAACACTGAAGCTTTCTTT
j_call: TRBJ1-2; v_call: TRBV12-3/TRBV12-4; clone_size: few; d_call: -; cdr3_aa: CASSFGSFNGYTF; cdr3_nt: TGTGCCAGCAGTTTCGGGAGTTTCAATGGCTACACCTTC
j_call: TRBJ1-2; v_call: TRBV30; clone_size: -; d_call: -; cdr3_aa: CAWRWGLNYGYTF; cdr3_nt: TGTGCCTGGAGGTGGGGCCTTAACTATGGCTACACCTTC
j_call: TRBJ2-7; v_call: TRBV2; clone_size: -; d_call: -; cdr3_aa: CASSDPGGLDYEQYF; cdr3_nt: TGTGCCAGCAGTGATCCCGGAGGTTTGGACTACGAGCAGTACTTC
j_call: TRBJ2-1; v_call: TRBV7-9; clone_size: once; d_call: -; cdr3_aa: CASSISYNEQFF; cdr3_nt: TGTGCCAGCAGTATCTCCTACAATGAGCAGTTCTTC
j_call: TRBJ2-7; v_call: TRBV2; clone_size: -; d_call: TRBD1; cdr3_aa: CASSLTGAGYEQYF; cdr3_nt: TGTGCCAGCAGTCTGACAGGGGCGGGATACGAGCAGTACTTC
j_call: TRBJ1-3; v_call: TRBV28; clone_size: -; d_call: -; cdr3_aa: CASSGGQYSGNTIYF; cdr3_nt: TGTGCCAGTTCGGGTGGACAGTACTCTGGAAACACCATATATTTT
j_call: TRBJ1-1; v_call: TRBV13; clone_size: once; d_call: -; cdr3_aa: CASSFNRGKTEAFF; cdr3_nt: TGTGCCAGCAGCTTTAATCGGGGGAAGACTGAAGCTTTCTTT
j_call: TRBJ2-2; v_call: TRBV6-1; clone_size: -; d_call: TRBD2; cdr3_aa: CASSEWRERELFF; cdr3_nt: TGTGCCAGCAGTGAATGGCGGGAGAGGGAGCTGTTTTTT
j_call: TRBJ1-6; v_call: TRBV10-1; clone_size: -; d_call: TRBD1; cdr3_aa: CASSSQGNVGADNSPLHF; cdr3_nt: TGCGCCAGCAGTTCACAGGGGAACGTAGGAGCGGATAATTCACCCCTCCACTTT
j_call: TRBJ2-7; v_call: TRBV18; clone_size: -; d_call: TRBD1; cdr3_aa: CASSKTGSYEQYF; cdr3_nt: TGTGCCAGCTCAAAGACAGGGAGCTACGAGCAGTACTTC
j_call: TRBJ2-7; v_call: TRBV27; clone_size: -; d_call: TRBD1; cdr3_aa: CASSKQGGTYEQYF; cdr3_nt: TGTGCCAGCAGTAAACAGGGGGGCACCTACGAGCAGTACTTC
j_call: TRBJ1-1; v_call: TRBV14; clone_size: -; d_call: -; cdr3_aa: CASAQFFTEAFF; cdr3_nt: TGTGCCAGCGCACAATTTTTTACTGAAGCTTTCTTT
j_call: TRBJ1-1; v_call: TRBV18; clone_size: -; d_call: TRBD1; cdr3_aa: CASSPQSRGRGTEAFF; cdr3_nt: TGTGCCAGCTCACCACAAAGCAGGGGGCGCGGCACTGAAGCTTTCTTT
j_call: TRBJ2-7; v_call: TRBV29-1; clone_size: once; d_call: TRBD1; cdr3_aa: CSVERTGQGGEQYF; cdr3_nt: TGCAGCGTTGAAAGAACGGGACAGGGAGGAGAGCAGTACTTC
j_call: TRBJ1-2; v_call: TRBV6-1; clone_size: once; d_call: -; cdr3_aa: CASSEAGDYYYGYTF; cdr3_nt: TGTGCCAGCAGTGAAGCCGGGGATTACTACTATGGCTACACCTTC
j_call: TRBJ2-3; v_call: TRBV6-1; clone_size: -; d_call: -; cdr3_aa: CASSEAQSILDTQYF; cdr3_nt: TGTGCCAGCAGTGAAGCGCAGTCGATTCTGGATACGCAGTATTTT
j_call: TRBJ2-3; v_call: TRBV6-4; clone_size: -; d_call: -; cdr3_aa: CAYCPILYF; cdr3_nt: TGTGCCTATTGCCCTATCCTGTATTTT
j_call: TRBJ1-2; v_call: TRBV27; clone_size: -; d_call: -; cdr3_aa: CASSYRQNYGYTF; cdr3_nt: TGTGCCAGCTCGTACAGGCAGAACTATGGCTACACCTTC
j_call: TRBJ2-3; v_call: TRBV5-1; clone_size: few; d_call: TRBD2; cdr3_aa: CASSRGERPDTQYF; cdr3_nt: TGCGCCAGCAGCCGGGGGGAGCGGCCCGATACGCAGTATTTT
j_call: TRBJ1-2; v_call: TRBV6-5; clone_size: -; d_call: TRBD1; cdr3_aa: CASSYSNRGFYGYTF; cdr3_nt: TGTGCCAGCAGTTACTCGAACAGGGGGTTCTATGGCTACACCTTC
j_call: TRBJ1-2; v_call: TRBV3-1/TRBV3-2; clone_size: few; d_call: -; cdr3_aa: CASSQGPPTGLGYGYTF; cdr3_nt: TGTGCCAGCAGCCAAGGCCCCCCCACAGGGCTCGGCTATGGCTACACCTTC
j_call: TRBJ2-5; v_call: TRBV5-4; clone_size: many; d_call: TRBD2; cdr3_aa: CASSLGLAGSGETQYF; cdr3_nt: TGTGCCAGCAGCTTGGGACTAGCGGGATCGGGAGAGACCCAGTACTTC
j_call: TRBJ2-3; v_call: TRBV6-5; clone_size: -; d_call: TRBD1; cdr3_aa: CASRDTGGATDTQYF; cdr3_nt: TGTGCCAGCAGGGACACAGGGGGCGCCACAGATACGCAGTATTTT
j_call: TRBJ2-1; v_call: TRBV11-2; clone_size: once; d_call: -; cdr3_aa: CASSLGASASSYNEQFF; cdr3_nt: TGTGCCAGCAGCTTAGGGGCTAGCGCGAGCTCCTACAATGAGCAGTTCTTC
j_call: TRBJ2-7; v_call: TRBV30; clone_size: few; d_call: -; cdr3_aa: CAWSTRSEQYF; cdr3_nt: TGTGCCTGGAGTACCCGTAGCGAGCAGTACTTC
j_call: TRBJ2-7; v_call: TRBV5-5; clone_size: -; d_call: TRBD2; cdr3_aa: CASSLELAGFYEQYF; cdr3_nt: TGTGCCAGCAGCTTGGAGCTAGCGGGGTTCTACGAGCAGTACTTC
j_call: TRBJ1-6; v_call: TRBV3-1/TRBV3-2; clone_size: -; d_call: TRBD1; cdr3_aa: CASGQGPLFYNSPLHF; cdr3_nt: TGTGCCAGCGGACAGGGACCCTTATTCTATAATTCACCCCTCCACTTT
j_call: TRBJ2-1; v_call: TRBV12-5; clone_size: -; d_call: -; cdr3_aa: CASGQYNEQFF; cdr3_nt: TGTGCTAGTGGCCAGTACAATGAGCAGTTCTTC
j_call: TRBJ2-7; v_call: TRBV7-9; clone_size: -; d_call: -; cdr3_aa: CASSERGLRTTGEQYF; cdr3_nt: TGTGCCAGCAGTGAAAGGGGGCTTCGGACTACGGGTGAGCAGTACTTC
j_call: TRBJ2-3; v_call: TRBV28; clone_size: few; d_call: -; cdr3_aa: CASSTQGDTQYF; cdr3_nt: TGTGCCAGCAGTACCCAGGGGGATACGCAGTATTTT
j_call: TRBJ2-5; v_call: TRBV2; clone_size: -; d_call: -; cdr3_aa: CASRAGYSETQYF; cdr3_nt: TGTGCCAGCAGGGCGGGCTACTCAGAGACCCAGTACTTC
j_call: TRBJ1-4; v_call: TRBV30; clone_size: few; d_call: -; cdr3_aa: CAWSRREVTGEKLFF; cdr3_nt: TGTGCCTGGAGTAGGAGGGAAGTTACCGGCGAAAAACTGTTTTTT
j_call: TRBJ2-1; v_call: TRBV3-1/TRBV3-2; clone_size: -; d_call: -; cdr3_aa: CASSQVTRGNEQFF; cdr3_nt: TGTGCCAGCAGCCAAGTCACCCGGGGTAATGAGCAGTTCTTC
j_call: TRBJ2-5; v_call: TRBV30; clone_size: -; d_call: -; cdr3_aa: CAWSVRGARQETQYF; cdr3_nt: TGTGCCTGGAGTGTACGCGGAGCGCGCCAAGAGACCCAGTACTTC